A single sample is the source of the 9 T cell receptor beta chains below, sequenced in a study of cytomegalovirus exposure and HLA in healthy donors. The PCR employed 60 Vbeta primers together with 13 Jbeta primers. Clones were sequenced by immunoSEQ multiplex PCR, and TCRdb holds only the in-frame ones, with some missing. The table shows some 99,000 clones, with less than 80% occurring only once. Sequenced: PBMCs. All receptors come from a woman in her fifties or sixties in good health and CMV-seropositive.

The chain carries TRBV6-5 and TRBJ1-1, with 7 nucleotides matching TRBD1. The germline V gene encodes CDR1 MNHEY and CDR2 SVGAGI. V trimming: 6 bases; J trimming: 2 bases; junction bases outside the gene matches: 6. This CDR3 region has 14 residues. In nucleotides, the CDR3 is TGTGCCAGCAGCCGGACAGGAATTAACACTGAAGCTTTCTTT. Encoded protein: CASSRTGINTEAFF.

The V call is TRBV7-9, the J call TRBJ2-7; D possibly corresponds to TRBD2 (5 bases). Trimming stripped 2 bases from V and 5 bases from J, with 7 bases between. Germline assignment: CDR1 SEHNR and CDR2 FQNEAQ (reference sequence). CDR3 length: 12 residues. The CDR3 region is CASSLSGNEQYF. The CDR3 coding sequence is TGTGCCAGCAGCTTAAGCGGAAACGAGCAGTACTTC.

CDR3 sequence (DNA): TGTGCCAGCTCACCACCCCTAGCGGGAGTATCCTACGAGCAGTACTTC. Amino acid sequence: CASSPPLAGVSYEQYF. The rearrangement joins TRBV18 to TRBJ2-7; the match to TRBD2 covers 10 bases. The germline CDR1 and CDR2 sequences are KGHSH and LQKENI. The CDR3 spans 16 residues. Trimming removed 0 bases from V and 1 base from J; junction bases left unmatched: 3.

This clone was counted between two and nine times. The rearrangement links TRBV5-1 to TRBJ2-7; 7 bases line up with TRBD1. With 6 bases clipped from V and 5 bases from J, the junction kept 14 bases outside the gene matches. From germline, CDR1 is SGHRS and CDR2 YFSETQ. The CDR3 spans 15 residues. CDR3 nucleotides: TGCGCCAGCACCCCGGACAGGCCGGTACGGAACGAGCAGTACTTC. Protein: CASTPDRPVRNEQYF. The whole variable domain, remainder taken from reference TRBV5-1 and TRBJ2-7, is KAGVTQTPRYLIKTRGQQVTLSCSPISGHRSVSWYQQTPGQGLQFLFEYFSETQRNKGNFPGRFSGRQFSNSRSEMNVSTLELGDSALYLCASTPDRPVRNEQYFGPGTRLTVT.

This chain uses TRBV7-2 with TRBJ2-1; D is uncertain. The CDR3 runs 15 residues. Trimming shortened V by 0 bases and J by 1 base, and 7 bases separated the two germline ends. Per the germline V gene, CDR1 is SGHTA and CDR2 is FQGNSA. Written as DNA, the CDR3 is TGTGCCAGCAGCTTAGCTCCCAGGTCCTACAATGAGCAGTTCTTC. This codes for CASSLAPRSYNEQFF.

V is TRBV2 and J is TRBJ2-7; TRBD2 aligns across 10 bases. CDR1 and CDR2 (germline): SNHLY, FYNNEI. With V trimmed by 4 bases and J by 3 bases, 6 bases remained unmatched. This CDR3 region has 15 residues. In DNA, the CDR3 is TGTGCCAGCAGTGCTAGCGGGGGCATGTTCTACGAGCAGTACTTC. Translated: CASSASGGMFYEQYF.

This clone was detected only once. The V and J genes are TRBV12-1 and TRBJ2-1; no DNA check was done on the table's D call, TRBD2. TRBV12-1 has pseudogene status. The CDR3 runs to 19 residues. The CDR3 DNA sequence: TGTGCCAGCAGCCCTCGACTAGCGGGGGTTCTAAGCTCCTACAATGAGCAGTTCTTC. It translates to CASSPRLAGVLSSYNEQFF.

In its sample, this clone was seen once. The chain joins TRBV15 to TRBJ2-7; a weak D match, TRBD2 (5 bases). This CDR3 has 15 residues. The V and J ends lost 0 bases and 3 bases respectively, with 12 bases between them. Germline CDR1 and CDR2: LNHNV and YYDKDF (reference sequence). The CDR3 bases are TGTGCCACCAGCAGAGAGGCCGGGGAGTACTACGAGCAGTACTTC. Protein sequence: CATSREAGEYYEQYF.

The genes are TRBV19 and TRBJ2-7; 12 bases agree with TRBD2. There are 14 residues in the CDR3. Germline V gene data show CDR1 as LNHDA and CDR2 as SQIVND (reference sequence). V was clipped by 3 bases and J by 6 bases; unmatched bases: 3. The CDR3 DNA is TGTGCCAGTAGTATGCTAGCGGGGGGGCTCGAGCAGTACTTC. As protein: CASSMLAGGLEQYF.